A selection of T cell receptor beta chains follows, all from one sample in a study of T cell repertoires in cytomegalovirus infection. Each CDR3 protein is one row after TCRdb ran MiXCR on the reads. Among roughly 630,000 distinct CDR3 sequences listed, 20% to 25% were seen once. Material for sequencing was CD8+ T cells from PBMCs. These receptors were collected from a human donor in good health (CMV status not recorded). Some clones in this sample may be carry-over from other donors' samples. CDR3s include the opening cysteine and the closing phenylalanine or tryptophan. D genes are given only for firm matches. Clone size appears in some rows only: once, few, many, or a class for an expanded clone.

CDR3 DNA	CDR3 protein	V gene	clone size	J gene	D gene
TGTGCCAGCAGTCCCCTAGTGGGGGGCCAACTTAGCACAGATACGCAGTATTTT	CASSPLVGGQLSTDTQYF	TRBV6-2/TRBV6-3	few	TRBJ2-3	.
TGTGCCAGCAGTTACCTCCGGACGGACCTACAATTGGAGCAGTTCTTC	CASSYLRTDLQLEQFF	TRBV6-5	.	TRBJ2-1	.
TGTGCCAGCACCCTGGAGGTGGGACGAGAGACCCAGTACTTC	CASTLEVGRETQYF	TRBV6-1	.	TRBJ2-5	.
TGTGCCATCAGTGGTGCCTCCAATGAGCAGTTCTTC	CAISGASNEQFF	TRBV10-3	few	TRBJ2-1	.
TGCAGCGTTGGCCCTCTCCCAGCGGGAGGGTACAATGAGCAGTTCTTC	CSVGPLPAGGYNEQFF	TRBV29-1	few	TRBJ2-1	TRBD2
TGCGCCAGCAGCCGGGCGCCAGGGGGCTCGAATGGCTACACCTTC	CASSRAPGGSNGYTF	TRBV4-1	few	TRBJ1-2	TRBD1
TGTGCCAGCAGTTTTAGCGGGGGCGTTCCCACAGATACGCAGTATTTT	CASSFSGGVPTDTQYF	TRBV6-5	once	TRBJ2-3	TRBD2
TGTGCCAGCAGCACTGCAGGGGCGAATGAGCAGTTCTTC	CASSTAGANEQFF	TRBV7-9	few	TRBJ2-1	.
TGTGCCAGCAGCCCAATACTTTGGAACACTGAAGCTTTCTTT	CASSPILWNTEAFF	TRBV14	.	TRBJ1-1	.
TGCGCCACCCAGGGGGACTATGGCTACACCTTC	CATQGDYGYTF	TRBV10-1	.	TRBJ1-2	TRBD1
TGTGCCAGCAGCTTTAGCGGGGGGGCCGTAGACAATGAGCAGTTCTTC	CASSFSGGAVDNEQFF	TRBV7-9	many	TRBJ2-1	TRBD2
TGTGCCAGCAGCTTGTGGGGGGGCGGAAATGAGCAGTTCTTC	CASSLWGGGNEQFF	TRBV7-2	many	TRBJ2-1	.
TGTGCCAGCAGTTCAAGAGACGACAGGGGGCTCAGGGAGCAGTTCTTC	CASSSRDDRGLREQFF	TRBV28	many	TRBJ2-1	TRBD1
TGTGCCAGCAGCCAGTCGAGGGGGTATCAGCCCCAGCATTTT	CASSQSRGYQPQHF	TRBV5-6	.	TRBJ1-5	.
TGTGCCAGCGGGACAGGGGCCATCAATCAGCCCCAGCATTTT	CASGTGAINQPQHF	TRBV6-8	.	TRBJ1-5	TRBD1
TGTGCCAGCAGGGACGGGACGGGTAATCAGCCCCAGCATTTT	CASRDGTGNQPQHF	TRBV2	few	TRBJ1-5	.
TGTGCCACCAGCAGGACCGACAGGGCTCGAGTCACCGGGGAGCTGTTTTTT	CATSRTDRARVTGELFF	TRBV15	once	TRBJ2-2	TRBD1
TGTGCCACCAGCGATACCCTAGGTGATGAAGCTTTCTTT	CATSDTLGDEAFF	TRBV15	.	TRBJ1-1	.
TGTGCCAGCAGCTTCAAGCGGGGGGGACACACCGGGGAGCTGTTTTTT	CASSFKRGGHTGELFF	TRBV5-4	few	TRBJ2-2	TRBD2
TGTGCCAGCAGTCTCCACATCGATGGCTACGAGCAGTACTTC	CASSLHIDGYEQYF	TRBV12-3/TRBV12-4	.	TRBJ2-7	.
TGTGCCAGCAGCTTAAGGGGCTGGAACACTGAAGCTTTCTTT	CASSLRGWNTEAFF	TRBV7-2	many	TRBJ1-1	.